Listed below are T cell receptor beta chains from one sample, sequenced in a study of blood T cell repertoires in COVID-19. Only in-frame clones appear in the TCRdb table, and some are missing; sequencing was by immunoSEQ multiplex PCR. The data show 330,000 or so clones, 80% to 90% seen once. Material: peripheral blood. All receptors come from a man aged 30 to 39 with COVID-19, enrolled during active disease. Each CDR3 is given with its conserved first and last residue. The D gene is left open where the match is weak. Expanded clones get a size class; other rows say once, few or many, or leave the size out.

TRBV7-9	NA	TRBJ2-2	NA	CASRFRDGELFF	TGTGCCAGCAGATTTCGCGACGGGGAGCTGTTTTTT
TRBV7-8	TRBD1	TRBJ1-5	once	CASSYRQGLNQPQHF	TGTGCCAGCAGCTACCGACAGGGGCTCAATCAGCCCCAGCATTTT
TRBV5-4	NA	TRBJ1-3	NA	CASSFPGARGNTIYF	TGTGCCAGCAGCTTTCCAGGGGCGCGGGGAAACACCATATATTTT
TRBV10-3	TRBD1	TRBJ1-1	NA	CAIRYGTGGRQNEAFF	TGTGCCATCAGGTATGGGACAGGGGGCAGGCAGAATGAAGCTTTCTTT
TRBV28	NA	TRBJ2-6	NA	CASSSSSGANVLTF	TGTGCCAGCAGTTCTTCCTCTGGGGCCAACGTCCTGACTTTC
TRBV6-5	TRBD1	TRBJ1-2	NA	CASSRDRGRDGYTF	TGTGCCAGCAGTCGGGACAGGGGTCGGGATGGCTACACCTTC
TRBV4-3	TRBD1	TRBJ1-1	NA	CASSQDMGRGPPNTEAFF	TGCGCCAGCAGCCAAGATATGGGCAGGGGGCCCCCGAACACTGAAGCTTTCTTT
TRBV18	TRBD2	TRBJ2-3	NA	CASSPTGTSGRAASTDTQYF	TGTGCCAGCTCACCAACCGGGACTAGCGGGAGGGCCGCCAGCACAGATACGCAGTATTTT
TRBV28	TRBD2	TRBJ2-1	NA	CASRLPGLAAYNEQFF	TGTGCCAGCAGGCTACCGGGACTAGCGGCCTACAATGAGCAGTTCTTC
TRBV6-5	NA	TRBJ2-1	NA	CASSLGQPFYNEQFF	TGTGCCAGCAGCCTTGGACAGCCATTTTACAATGAGCAGTTCTTC
TRBV18	NA	TRBJ1-1	few	CASSQFPGGGPSVTEAFF	TGTGCCAGCTCGCAATTCCCTGGCGGGGGTCCTTCAGTCACTGAAGCTTTCTTT
TRBV6-1	NA	TRBJ1-2	NA	CASSESRPHGYTF	TGTGCCAGCAGTGAAAGCCGCCCCCATGGCTACACCTTC
TRBV14	NA	TRBJ2-3	NA	CASSRRDTQYF	TGTGCCAGCAGCCGTCGGGATACGCAGTATTTT
TRBV19	NA	TRBJ1-2	NA	CASSRQQTNYGYTF	TGTGCCAGTAGTAGGCAACAGACTAACTATGGCTACACCTTC
TRBV7-2	NA	TRBJ1-2	NA	CASSSRPPAGYGYTF	TGTGCCAGCAGCTCAAGACCCCCAGCGGGCTATGGCTACACCTTC
TRBV25-1	NA	TRBJ1-6	NA	CASSDHTLDNSPLHF	TGTGCCAGCAGTGATCACACGTTGGATAATTCACCCCTCCACTTT
TRBV4-3	NA	TRBJ2-5	NA	CASSGGAQETQYF	TGCGCCAGCAGCGGGGGGGCACAAGAGACCCAGTACTTC
TRBV7-9	TRBD2	TRBJ2-3	NA	CASSFLETSGGADTQYF	TGTGCCAGCAGCTTCCTGGAGACTAGCGGGGGGGCAGATACGCAGTATTTT
TRBV7-8	NA	TRBJ1-2	NA	CASSLEPGWEDNYGYTF	TGTGCCAGCAGCTTAGAACCGGGATGGGAGGACAACTATGGCTACACCTTC
TRBV5-6	NA	TRBJ2-7	NA	CASSLSRVSTRNEQYF	TGTGCCAGCAGCCTGTCCAGGGTCTCAACGAGGAACGAGCAGTACTTC
TRBV9	NA	TRBJ2-3	NA	CASSVGRLTDTQYF	TGTGCCAGCAGCGTTGGCAGGCTCACAGATACGCAGTATTTT
TRBV19	TRBD1	TRBJ1-2	NA	CASSTERQGSYGYTF	TGTGCCAGTAGTACAGAAAGACAGGGTAGCTATGGCTACACCTTC
TRBV28	NA	TRBJ1-5	NA	CASRPQGSGQPQHF	TGTGCCAGCAGACCCCAGGGATCGGGTCAGCCCCAGCATTTT
TRBV29-1	TRBD1	TRBJ2-1	NA	CSDRTGGYNEQFF	TGCAGCGACCGGACAGGGGGCTACAATGAGCAGTTCTTC
TRBV29-1	NA	TRBJ2-7	once	CSVERGDGYEQYF	TGCAGCGTTGAAAGGGGCGATGGCTACGAGCAGTACTTC
TRBV7-8	NA	TRBJ1-1	NA	CASSLFGPGARGLAFF	TGTGCCAGCAGCTTATTCGGTCCCGGGGCAAGGGGGTTGGCTTTCTTT
TRBV27	TRBD2	TRBJ2-7	NA	CASKTSGGDEQYF	TGTGCCAGTAAAACTAGCGGGGGGGACGAGCAGTACTTC
TRBV11-3	TRBD1	TRBJ1-6	few	CASSLDRVGSPLHF	TGTGCCAGCAGCTTGGACAGGGTGGGGTCACCCCTCCACTTT
TRBV28	TRBD1	TRBJ2-5	NA	CASSPPTGGQETQYF	TGTGCCAGCAGTCCCCCGACAGGGGGGCAAGAGACCCAGTACTTC
TRBV7-9	TRBD1	TRBJ1-3	NA	CASSLSPDRVGNTIYF	TGTGCCAGCAGCTTATCTCCTGACAGGGTTGGAAACACCATATATTTT
TRBV29-1	NA	TRBJ2-7	once	CSVLGGNYEQYF	TGCAGCGTCCTCGGCGGAAACTACGAGCAGTACTTC
TRBV11-2	NA	TRBJ1-5	NA	CASSLELSGGQPQHF	TGTGCCAGCAGCTTAGAACTGTCGGGGGGTCAGCCCCAGCATTTT
TRBV7-2	NA	TRBJ2-5	NA	CASSGLRLKGGTQYF	TGTGCCAGCAGCGGCCTTAGACTCAAAGGTGGGACCCAGTACTTC
TRBV7-9	NA	TRBJ2-1	NA	CASRIAADPPDEQFF	TGTGCCAGCAGGATAGCTGCGGATCCCCCCGATGAGCAGTTCTTC
TRBV7-6	NA	TRBJ2-1	NA	CASSLAPGGASYNEQFF	TGTGCCAGCAGCTTAGCCCCTGGAGGGGCGAGCTACAATGAGCAGTTCTTC
TRBV5-1	NA	TRBJ2-7	NA	CASSLGGLSYEQYF	TGCGCCAGCAGCTTGGGAGGGTTAAGTTACGAGCAGTACTTC
TRBV28	NA	TRBJ2-1	NA	CASSFGGWEQFF	TGTGCCAGCAGTTTTGGGGGGTGGGAGCAGTTCTTC
TRBV7-9	TRBD1	TRBJ2-2	NA	CASRQGRGTGELFF	TGTGCCAGCAGACAGGGGCGCGGAACCGGGGAGCTGTTTTTT
TRBV2	TRBD1	TRBJ1-2	NA	CASSGTWTGGSYGYTF	TGTGCCAGCAGCGGTACTTGGACAGGGGGTAGCTATGGCTACACCTTC
TRBV18	NA	TRBJ2-7	NA	CASSPPALGASSSYEQYF	TGTGCCAGCTCACCACCAGCCCTAGGGGCCTCTTCCTCCTACGAGCAGTACTTC
TRBV7-8	NA	TRBJ1-1	NA	CASSEDRTLLSGDTEAFF	TGTGCCAGCAGCGAAGACAGGACACTCCTAAGCGGGGACACTGAAGCTTTCTTT
TRBV11-3	NA	TRBJ2-7	NA	CASSLGGSYEQYF	TGTGCCAGCAGCTTAGGGGGCAGCTACGAGCAGTACTTC
TRBV20-1	TRBD2	TRBJ2-5	NA	CSASLGTSGGTQYF	TGCAGTGCTAGTTTGGGGACTAGCGGGGGAACCCAGTACTTC
TRBV5-1	NA	TRBJ1-1	NA	CASSNGGAVTEAFF	TGCGCCAGCAGCAATGGGGGGGCAGTCACTGAAGCTTTCTTT
TRBV4-3	NA	TRBJ1-1	NA	CASSQEVRNTEAFF	TGCGCCAGCAGCCAAGAGGTCAGGAACACTGAAGCTTTCTTT
TRBV5-4	TRBD2	TRBJ2-7	NA	CASSFLAGGGDEQYF	TGTGCCAGCAGCTTTCTAGCGGGAGGGGGTGACGAGCAGTACTTC
TRBV29-1	TRBD1	TRBJ2-3	once	CSVDRGRSDTQYF	TGCAGCGTTGACAGGGGGCGGTCGGATACGCAGTATTTT
TRBV3-1/TRBV3-2	NA	TRBJ2-7	NA	CASSRDIAIYEQYF	TGTGCCAGCAGCCGGGACATCGCGATCTACGAGCAGTACTTC
TRBV19	NA	TRBJ2-7	NA	CASSIDGLSYEQYF	TGTGCCAGTAGTATAGACGGTCTCTCCTACGAGCAGTACTTC
TRBV7-9	TRBD1	TRBJ1-4	NA	CASSPQGATNEKLFF	TGTGCCAGCAGTCCTCAGGGGGCAACTAATGAAAAACTGTTTTTT
TRBV7-3	TRBD1	TRBJ2-2	NA	CASSTQGRDTGELFF	TGTGCCAGCAGCACACAGGGGCGCGACACCGGGGAGCTGTTTTTT
TRBV28	TRBD2	TRBJ2-1	NA	CASSLYASGSFYNEQFF	TGTGCCAGCAGTTTATACGCTAGCGGGAGTTTCTACAATGAGCAGTTCTTC
TRBV18	TRBD1	TRBJ1-1	NA	CASSERQGNTEAFF	TGTGCCAGCTCGGAAAGACAGGGTAACACTGAAGCTTTCTTT
TRBV5-6	NA	TRBJ2-1	medium-sized	CASSLDWTYNEQFF	TGTGCCAGCAGCTTAGACTGGACTTACAATGAGCAGTTCTTC